The clone carrying this TCR beta chain has only a few counts. The junction departs from the called germline gene at one end, perhaps through a read error. The entry originates in a study of regulatory T cells in long-lasting Graves disease. Time point noted: newly diagnosed GD, antithyroid drugs for less than 3 months. Scientists built the TCR library using RNA that was extracted from PBMCs. The CDR3 runs to 11 residues. Germline V gene sequence: CDR1 MDHEN, CDR2 SYDVKM. CDR3 regions were amplified by Arm-PCR using iRepertoire HTBI primers to build TCR beta libraries. Using its own MiXCR run on the multiplex PCR reads, TCRdb lists one record per CDR3 protein. Among hundreds of thousands of distinct CDR3 sequences listed, more than 15% were seen once. Another study also made use of these data, one on T cells in Graves' hyperthyroidism and ophthalmopathy.

The receptor was isolated from a young man with Graves disease. The gene calls are TRBV28 and TRBJ1-4; the D is unclear. This material consisted of peripheral blood mononuclear cells (PBMCs), taken at new diagnosis, from a patient treated with antithyroid drugs. The DNA for the CDR3 is TGTGCCAACAGTAACAGTGAAAAACTGTTTTTT. Translated, it gives CANSNSEKLFF.